The clone carrying this T cell receptor (beta chain) was observed a few times. Its target is unknown. This CDR3 is also generated by other DNA sequences in the sample. This record comes from a study of shared clonotypes between healthy human individuals. Profiled with immunoSEQ multiplex PCR; TCRdb holds only in-frame clones, not every one. This sample has about 1.5 million clones, with around 97% found just once. The CDR3 has 13 residues. CDR1 is SGHNT and CDR2 is YENEEA in the germline V gene. V was cut by 5 bases and J by 1 base, with 7 bases left in between. Findings and caveats of the study: A few donors had around 5% of their naive CD4 clonotypes in common. Rarefaction indicated that sorted-subset sequencing remained incomplete although depth was large. Clonotype sharing among donors likely depends on sequencing depth.

Sequencing was performed on naive CD4+ T cells sorted from blood. Sample subset: CD45RA+ positively selected. This receptor was obtained from a man aged 25 to 45 in good health. This sequence joins TRBV11-3 and TRBJ2-3; no firm D call. DNA of the CDR3: TGTGCCAGCAGCCTCCGGGGCACAGATACGCAGTATTTT. Residues: CASSLRGTDTQYF.